Below are 9 T cell receptor beta chains sequenced from a single sample in a study of T cell changes during pregnancy in multiple sclerosis. Some clones are missing from TCRdb's copy, which holds only in-frame ones; the method was immunoSEQ multiplex PCR. The repertoire includes about 53,000 clones, 90% of them detected once, and just over 3% sits in the top ten. Sequences were derived from CD8+ T cells from peripheral blood mononuclear cells, sampled before pregnancy. Every receptor here comes from a female donor with multiple sclerosis, enrolled in a pregnancy study.

The chain has TRBV27 and TRBJ1-3; D may be TRBD1 (6 bases). The length of the CDR3 is 15 residues. V was clipped by 3 bases and J by 4 bases, with 13 bases between them. Germline CDR1 MNHEY, CDR2 SMNVEV (reference sequence). The CDR3 region is CASSFPAGVGNTIYF. As DNA, the CDR3 is TGTGCCAGCAGTTTCCCGGCAGGGGTGGGAAACACCATATATTTT.

V and J are TRBV4-1 and TRBJ2-5; D is possibly TRBD2 (6 bases). Germline loops: CDR1 MGHRA, CDR2 YSYEKL. Trimming removed 1 base from V and 7 bases from J, with 10 bases in between. The CDR3 sequence is 13 residues long. CDR3 region: CASSQGGGGTQYF. CDR3 nucleotide sequence: TGCGCCAGCAGCCAAGGGGGAGGAGGGACCCAGTACTTC.

The rearrangement uses TRBV4-1 and TRBJ1-2, with D perhaps matching TRBD1 (6 bases). Germline CDR1 and CDR2: MGHRA and YSYEKL. V gave up 3 bases and J gave up 8 bases, with 16 bases separating them. The CDR3 totals 14 residues. The CDR3 DNA reads TGCGCCAGCAGCCAGCCGCTTGGGGGCTGGGGCTACACCTTC. Translating it yields CASSQPLGGWGYTF.

The gene calls are TRBV19 and TRBJ1-5; TRBD1 might be the D (6 bases). The CDR3 has 17 amino acids. The V gene's germline CDR1 is LNHDA and CDR2 SQIVND (reference sequence). V was shortened by 1 base and J by 0 bases, with 13 bases between the two germline ends. CDR3 nucleotide sequence: TGTGCCAGTAGTATAGTATGGGACATCCTTAGCAATCAGCCCCAGCATTTT. Its protein product is CASSIVWDILSNQPQHF.

The J gene is TRBJ2-7, the V gene TRBV7-3; 8 bases fit TRBD1. The germline V gene encodes CDR1 SGHTA and CDR2 FQGTGA. The CDR3 sequence is 15 residues long. V dropped 5 bases and J dropped 5; count of bases not matched to a gene: 11. The CDR3 spells CASSLDRGALNEQYF. DNA for the CDR3: TGTGCCAGCAGCCTCGACAGGGGCGCTCTCAACGAGCAGTACTTC. The full variable domain, rest sourced from reference TRBV7-3 and TRBJ2-7, is GAGVSQTPSNKVTEKGKYVELRCDPISGHTALYWYRQSLGQGPEFLIYFQGTGAADDSGLPNDRFFAVRPEGSVSTLKIQRTERGDSAVYLCASSLDRGALNEQYFGPGTRLTVT.

The V and J genes are TRBV30 and TRBJ1-4, with a tentative D call TRBD1 (5 bases). V gave up 1 base and J gave up 2 bases, with 11 bases separating them. The CDR3 runs to 15 residues. CDR1 and CDR2 from the germline V gene are GTSNPN and SVGIG (reference sequence). This chain's CDR3 is CAWSAGIGTNEKLFF. CDR3 DNA: TGTGCCTGGAGTGCAGGGATCGGCACTAATGAAAAACTGTTTTTT.

The chain links TRBV4-3 to TRBJ2-1; 9 positions match TRBD2. J was trimmed by 6 bases and V by 2 bases; bases with no gene match: 8. The CDR3 covers 16 residues. Germline V gene sequence: CDR1 LGHNA, CDR2 YSLEER. In nucleotides, the CDR3 is TGCGCCAGCAGCCAACTGGCGGGGGGGCCGGGCAATGAGCAGTTCTTC. Residues: CASSQLAGGPGNEQFF.

The CDR3 region has the DNA TGTGCCAGCAGCTCGAGGACTGTCTACAATGAGCAGTTCTTC. The encoded protein is CASSSRTVYNEQFF. V and J are TRBV7-9 and TRBJ2-1; D possibly corresponds to TRBD2 (5 bases). The CDR3 is 14 amino acids. V dropped 4 bases and J dropped 3 bases, with 10 bases sitting between them. Per germline, CDR1 SEHNR and CDR2 FQNEAQ (reference sequence).

This clone was seen just once. The rearrangement joins TRBV9 to TRBJ2-6, with a possible D match to TRBD1 (5 bases). This CDR3 spans 18 amino acids. Germline V gene sequence: CDR1 SGDLS, CDR2 YYNGEE. Trimming stripped 4 bases from V and 0 bases from J, with 17 bases between. CDR3 in amino acids: CASSSLSQGLSGANVLTF. The CDR3 nucleotides read TGTGCCAGCAGCTCTCTGTCCCAGGGCCTCTCTGGGGCCAACGTCCTGACTTTC.